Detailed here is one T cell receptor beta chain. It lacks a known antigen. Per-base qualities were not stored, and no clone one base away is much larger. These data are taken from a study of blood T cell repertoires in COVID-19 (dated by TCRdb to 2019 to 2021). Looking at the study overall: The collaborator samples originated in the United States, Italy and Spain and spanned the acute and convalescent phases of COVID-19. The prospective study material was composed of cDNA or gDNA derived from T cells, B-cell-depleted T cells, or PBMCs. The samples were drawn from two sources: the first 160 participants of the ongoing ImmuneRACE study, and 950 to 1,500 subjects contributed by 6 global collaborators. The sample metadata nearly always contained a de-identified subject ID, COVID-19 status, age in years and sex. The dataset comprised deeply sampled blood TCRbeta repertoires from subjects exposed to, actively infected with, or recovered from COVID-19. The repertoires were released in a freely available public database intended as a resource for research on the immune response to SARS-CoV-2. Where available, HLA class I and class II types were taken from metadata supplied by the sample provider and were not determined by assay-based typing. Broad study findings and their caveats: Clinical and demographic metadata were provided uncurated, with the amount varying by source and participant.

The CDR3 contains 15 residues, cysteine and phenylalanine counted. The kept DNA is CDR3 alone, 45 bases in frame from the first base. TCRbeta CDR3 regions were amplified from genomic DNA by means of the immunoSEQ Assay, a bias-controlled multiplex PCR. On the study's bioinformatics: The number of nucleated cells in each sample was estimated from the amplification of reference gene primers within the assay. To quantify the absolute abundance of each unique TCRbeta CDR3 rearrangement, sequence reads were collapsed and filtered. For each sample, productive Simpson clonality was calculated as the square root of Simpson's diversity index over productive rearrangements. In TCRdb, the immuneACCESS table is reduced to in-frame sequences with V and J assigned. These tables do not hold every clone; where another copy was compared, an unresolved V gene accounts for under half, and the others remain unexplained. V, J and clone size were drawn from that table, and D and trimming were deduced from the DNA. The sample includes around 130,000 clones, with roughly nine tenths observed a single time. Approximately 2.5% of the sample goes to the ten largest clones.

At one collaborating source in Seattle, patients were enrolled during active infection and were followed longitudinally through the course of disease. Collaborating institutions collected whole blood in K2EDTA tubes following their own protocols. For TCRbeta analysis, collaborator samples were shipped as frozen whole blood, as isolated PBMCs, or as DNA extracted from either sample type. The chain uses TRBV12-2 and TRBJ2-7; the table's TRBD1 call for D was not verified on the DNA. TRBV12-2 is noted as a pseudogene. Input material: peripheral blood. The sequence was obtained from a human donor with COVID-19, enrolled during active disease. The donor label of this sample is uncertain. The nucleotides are TGTGCAAGTCGCTTACGGGACAGGGGGCTGAGGGAGCAGTACTTC. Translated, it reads CASRLRDRGLREQYF.